These 26 T cell receptor beta chains originate from one sample sequenced in a study of blood T cell repertoires in COVID-19. The protocol was immunoSEQ multiplex PCR, while the TCRdb copy is restricted to in-frame clones and leaves out a portion. The sample holds 250,000 to 400,000 clones, 88% seen once. Sample: peripheral blood. Receptors originate from a woman in her 30s with COVID-19, enrolled during active disease.

The rearrangement links TRBV4-1 to TRBJ1-2; 10 positions agree with TRBD1. Germline V gene sequence: CDR1 MGHRA, CDR2 YSYEKL. The CDR3 is 16 residues long. Trimming at V came to 2 bases and at J to 2 bases, leaving 5 bases not matched to a gene. The CDR3 reads CASSQTRQGANYGYTF. CDR3 DNA: TGCGCCAGCAGCCAAACCCGACAGGGGGCGAACTATGGCTACACCTTC.

J is TRBJ1-2 and V is TRBV11-2; D is unclear. Per the germline V gene, CDR1 is SGHAT and CDR2 is FQNNGV. The CDR3 is 13 residues long. Trimming shortened V by 5 bases and J by 5 bases, and 12 bases separated the two germline ends. As DNA, the CDR3 is TGTGCCAGCAGCCCGGGGTACGGGTATGGCTACACCTTC. The encoded protein is CASSPGYGYGYTF.

This chain connects TRBV18 to TRBJ1-6; D not certain. V lost 6 bases to trimming and J lost 5 bases, with 11 bases between them. This CDR3 spans 14 amino acids. Germline values: CDR1 KGHSH, CDR2 LQKENI. For the CDR3, the DNA is TGTGCCAGCTCCCCGCAGGAAAATAATTCACCCCTCCACTTT. This gives the protein CASSPQENNSPLHF.

There are a few counts of this clone. The CDR3 spells CASSRGLAGGGELFF. The CDR3 region has the DNA TGTGCCAGTAGTCGCGGACTAGCGGGGGGCGGGGAGCTGTTTTTT. This chain joins TRBV19 and TRBJ2-2; 14 bases map to TRBD2. Germline lookup yields CDR1 LNHDA and CDR2 SQIVND (reference sequence). This CDR3 is built from 15 residues. With 5 bases clipped from V and 7 bases from J, the junction kept 3 bases outside the gene matches.

This rearrangement joins TRBV7-2 to TRBJ2-3; TRBD1 might be the D (5 bases). V was shortened by 4 bases and J by 8 bases, with 13 bases between the two germline ends. The CDR3 has 13 residues. The germline V gene encodes CDR1 SGHTA and CDR2 FQGNSA. The CDR3 bases are TGTGCCAGCAGCTCCTCCGGGCAGGGTACGCAGTATTTT. Translated: CASSSSGQGTQYF.

The chain couples TRBV27 to TRBJ1-2; TRBD1 aligns across 7 bases. Germline-derived CDR1 and CDR2 are MNHEY and SMNVEV (reference sequence). The CDR3 totals 19 residues. With 6 bases clipped from V and 0 bases from J, the junction kept 19 bases outside the gene matches. The CDR3 reads CASRQARQGVRPSNYGYTF. As DNA, the CDR3 is TGTGCCAGCAGACAGGCCCGCCAGGGGGTCAGACCCTCTAACTATGGCTACACCTTC.

This chain links TRBV10-3 with TRBJ2-3; 8 nucleotides align to TRBD1. The germline gives CDR1 ENHRY, CDR2 SYGVKD. CDR3 length: 14 amino acids. V lost 6 bases to trimming and J lost 3 bases; unmatched junction nucleotides: 5. CDR3 sequence (DNA): TGTGCCATCAGAGGGACAGGAGGGACAGATACGCAGTATTTT. Amino acids: CAIRGTGGTDTQYF.

V gene TRBV6-2 or TRBV6-3 combines with J gene TRBJ2-7; the D gene is possibly TRBD1 (6 bases). The V gene's germline CDR1 is MNHEY and CDR2 SVGEGT. Trimming shortened V by 2 bases and J by 0 bases, and 11 bases separated the two germline ends. The CDR3 is 15 residues long. As DNA, the CDR3 is TGTGCCAGCAGTTACGATCAGGGGTCCTCCTACGAGCAGTACTTC. Translation gives CASSYDQGSSYEQYF.

The table lists this clone with a count of one. V gene TRBV12-5 combines with J gene TRBJ1-2; D uncertain. CDR1 and CDR2 (germline): LGHNT, FRNRAP. The V and J ends lost 2 bases and 4 bases respectively, with 5 bases between them. This CDR3 has 12 amino acids. DNA of the CDR3: TGTGCTAGTGGTTTGTACAGCTATGGCTACACCTTC. It is translated as CASGLYSYGYTF.

CDR3 nucleotides: TGTGCCAGCAATGACAGGGGCAACTATGGCTACACCTTC. Translating gives CASNDRGNYGYTF. V gene TRBV28 combines with J gene TRBJ1-2; 8 bases are shared with TRBD1. After removal of 7 bases from V and 2 bases from J, the junction contained 3 bases not matched to a gene. The CDR3 has 13 amino acids. Germline V gene data show CDR1 as MDHEN and CDR2 as SYDVKM.

The genes are TRBV5-1 and TRBJ2-7; 7 nucleotides line up with TRBD1. The J segment lost 5 bases and the V segment lost 4 bases, leaving 3 bases of the junction unmatched. Germline V CDR1 and CDR2: SGHRS, YFSETQ. This CDR3 is built from 12 residues. The CDR3 DNA sequence: TGCGCCAGCAGCACCCAGGGGGACGAGCAGTACTTC. It codes for CASSTQGDEQYF.

The rearrangement joins TRBV6-2 or TRBV6-3 to TRBJ2-3; D is possibly TRBD2 (6 bases). In germline, CDR1 is MNHEY, CDR2 SVGEGT. This CDR3 has 18 residues. The V gene lost 2 bases and the J gene lost 2 bases, with 20 bases spanning the gap. For the CDR3, the DNA is TGTGCCAGCAGTTACGTGGTAGCGGAGCCAGGCGCCACAGATACGCAGTATTTT. Translating gives CASSYVVAEPGATDTQYF.

Concerning this clone itself: The sample carries other DNA sequences with the same CDR3. The chain joins TRBV12-3 or TRBV12-4 to TRBJ1-2; D not resolved. This CDR3 has 13 residues. The V and J ends lost 7 bases and 2 bases respectively, with 11 bases between them. The CDR3: CASTRQTNYGYTF. The DNA of the CDR3 is TGTGCCAGCACTCGACAAACGAACTATGGCTACACCTTC.

This clone was picked up a small number of times. The rearrangement uses TRBV4-1 and TRBJ1-2; no firm D call. CDR1 and CDR2 from the germline V gene are MGHRA and YSYEKL. The CDR3 is 15 amino acids. The ends were cut back, 0 bases at V and 5 bases at J, with 13 bases in the middle. The CDR3, as DNA: TGCGCCAGCAGCCAAGATCCGGGGAGTGGGTATGGCTACACCTTC. Amino acid sequence: CASSQDPGSGYGYTF.

The V and J genes are TRBV7-9 and TRBJ2-7; perhaps TRBD2 as D (5 bases). The CDR3 consists of 15 residues. The V and J ends lost 2 bases and 4 bases respectively, with 15 bases between them. Germline assignment: CDR1 SEHNR and CDR2 FQNEAQ (reference sequence). CDR3 residues: CASSLITGKGYEQYV. CDR3 nucleotide sequence: TGTGCCAGCAGCTTAATCACGGGGAAGGGTTACGAGCAGTACGTC.

This clone occurred once. V gene TRBV5-1 combines with J gene TRBJ1-2; perhaps TRBD1 as D (5 bases). This CDR3 spans 14 amino acids. Germline lookup yields CDR1 SGHRS and CDR2 YFSETQ. With 4 bases removed from V and 3 bases from J, the gap between germline ends came to 13 bases. The CDR3 here is CASSMGGADYGYTF. The CDR3 DNA reads TGCGCCAGCAGCATGGGTGGGGCAGACTATGGCTACACCTTC.

V gene TRBV5-1 combines with J gene TRBJ1-1; D might be TRBD1 (6 bases). Germline V lookup: CDR1 SGHRS, CDR2 YFSETQ. The V end lost 3 bases, the J end lost 1 base, and 13 bases lay between the germline ends. The CDR3 spans 15 residues. The CDR3 bases are TGCGCCAGCAGCTCCGAGGGACATCCGAACACTGAAGCTTTCTTT. This translates into CASSSEGHPNTEAFF.

V and J are TRBV24-1 and TRBJ2-3, with 7 bases aligning to TRBD2. The CDR3 covers 16 residues. Per germline, CDR1 KGHDR and CDR2 SFDVKD. J lost 1 base, V lost 1 base, and 4 bases had no gene match. This CDR3 is CATSDFSAGRTDTQYF. The CDR3 DNA sequence: TGTGCCACCAGTGATTTTTCAGCGGGGCGCACAGATACGCAGTATTTT.

V usage is TRBV27 and J usage is TRBJ2-7; 7 bases fit TRBD1. Germline assignment: CDR1 MNHEY and CDR2 SMNVEV (reference sequence). The CDR3 extends over 14 amino acids. V was clipped by 4 bases and J by 7 bases; unmatched bases: 10. This chain's CDR3 is CASSSDRVWREQYF. The CDR3 DNA is TGTGCCAGCAGTTCCGACAGGGTCTGGAGGGAGCAGTACTTC.

The gene calls are TRBV6-5 and TRBJ1-2; tentatively, D is TRBD1 (6 bases). V was clipped by 5 bases and J by 4 bases, with 14 bases between them. CDR3 length equals 14 residues. The germline V gene has CDR1 MNHEY and CDR2 SVGAGI. The CDR3 region is CASSPRTVLYGYTF. The CDR3 DNA reads TGTGCCAGCAGTCCCAGGACAGTGCTCTATGGCTACACCTTC.

The CDR3 sequence: CASSSWTGAFYEQYF. In nucleotides, the CDR3 is TGTGCCAGCAGCTCGTGGACAGGGGCTTTCTACGAGCAGTACTTC. The chain is built from TRBV7-9 and TRBJ2-7; TRBD1 agrees at 9 bases. The CDR3 length is 15 residues. Per germline, CDR1 SEHNR and CDR2 FQNEAQ (reference sequence). Trimming removed 4 bases from V and 3 bases from J; junction bases left unmatched: 7.

V is TRBV9 and J is TRBJ2-3; a possible D gene is TRBD2 (5 bases). The CDR3 is 14 residues long. Germline-derived CDR1 and CDR2 are SGDLS and YYNGEE. V dropped 2 bases and J dropped 6 bases, with 13 bases sitting between them. CDR3 amino acids: CASSVRGSPDTQYF. The CDR3 nucleotides read TGTGCCAGCAGCGTTCGCGGGTCGCCGGATACGCAGTATTTT.

This clone has just one count. The rearrangement links TRBV2 to TRBJ1-1; D is unresolved. Germline V lookup: CDR1 SNHLY, CDR2 FYNNEI. The CDR3 runs to 15 residues. Between the trimmed V and J ends, which lost 1 base and 1 base, there was a span of 10 bases. The CDR3 is CASSEGPLWNTEAFF. The CDR3, as DNA: TGTGCCAGCAGTGAAGGGCCGTTGTGGAACACTGAAGCTTTCTTT.

J is TRBJ1-3 and V is TRBV2; the D is unclear. V lost 6 bases, J lost 3 bases, and 9 bases lay in between. This CDR3 has 13 amino acids. Germline values: CDR1 SNHLY, CDR2 FYNNEI. The CDR3 region has the DNA TGTGCCAGCAGGGGAGAGGTTGGAAACACCATATATTTT. Its translation: CASRGEVGNTIYF.

This clone has just one count. The J gene is TRBJ1-2, the V gene TRBV3-1 (or the pseudogene TRBV3-2); no clear D. Trimming took 2 bases from V and 3 from J, leaving 7 bases between them. CDR3 length equals 13 residues. In germline, CDR1 is LGHDT, CDR2 YNNKEL (reference sequence). The CDR3 loop reads CASSQFSDYGYTF. In DNA, the CDR3 is TGTGCCAGCAGCCAATTTAGTGACTATGGCTACACCTTC.

CDR3 residues: CASSLRTGNGGNTIYF. In DNA form, the CDR3 reads TGCGCCAGCAGCCTAAGGACAGGCAACGGAGGAAACACCATATATTTT. The chain uses TRBV4-1 and TRBJ1-3; TRBD1 matches at 7 bases. The V gene end was trimmed by 4 bases and the J gene end by 4 bases; junction bases not matched to a gene: 10. The CDR3 has 16 residues. Germline CDR1 reads MGHRA; CDR2 reads YSYEKL.